The next 2 T cell receptor beta chains were all read from a single sample in a study of identical twins. MiXCR, applied by TCRdb to the 5' RACE reads, yields one record per CDR3 protein. Here the sample spans a few hundred thousand distinct CDR3 sequences, around a sixth being singletons. Specimen: naive T cells sorted from blood. These TCRs come from a man aged 50 to 60 in good health.

In this sample, this clonotype turned up many times. V and J are TRBV2 and TRBJ2-5, with 10 bases fitting TRBD2. Germline V gives CDR1 SNHLY, CDR2 FYNNEI. Unmatched junction bases numbered 6, after V lost 5 bases and J lost 3 bases. The CDR3 loop spans 15 amino acids. CDR3 protein: CASSSSGSLEETQYF. The CDR3 coding sequence is TGTGCCAGCAGTTCTAGCGGGAGCTTGGAAGAGACCCAGTACTTC.

CDR3 sequence reads: CASSLLGSSYNEQFF. In DNA form, the CDR3 reads TGCGCCAGCAGCTTGTTGGGGAGCTCCTACAATGAGCAGTTCTTC. V gene TRBV5-1 combines with J gene TRBJ2-1; weak D call: TRBD2 (5 bases). Trimming removed 1 base at V and 0 bases at J, with 8 bases between. Germline CDR1 is SGHRS and CDR2 is YFSETQ. The length of the CDR3 is 15 residues.